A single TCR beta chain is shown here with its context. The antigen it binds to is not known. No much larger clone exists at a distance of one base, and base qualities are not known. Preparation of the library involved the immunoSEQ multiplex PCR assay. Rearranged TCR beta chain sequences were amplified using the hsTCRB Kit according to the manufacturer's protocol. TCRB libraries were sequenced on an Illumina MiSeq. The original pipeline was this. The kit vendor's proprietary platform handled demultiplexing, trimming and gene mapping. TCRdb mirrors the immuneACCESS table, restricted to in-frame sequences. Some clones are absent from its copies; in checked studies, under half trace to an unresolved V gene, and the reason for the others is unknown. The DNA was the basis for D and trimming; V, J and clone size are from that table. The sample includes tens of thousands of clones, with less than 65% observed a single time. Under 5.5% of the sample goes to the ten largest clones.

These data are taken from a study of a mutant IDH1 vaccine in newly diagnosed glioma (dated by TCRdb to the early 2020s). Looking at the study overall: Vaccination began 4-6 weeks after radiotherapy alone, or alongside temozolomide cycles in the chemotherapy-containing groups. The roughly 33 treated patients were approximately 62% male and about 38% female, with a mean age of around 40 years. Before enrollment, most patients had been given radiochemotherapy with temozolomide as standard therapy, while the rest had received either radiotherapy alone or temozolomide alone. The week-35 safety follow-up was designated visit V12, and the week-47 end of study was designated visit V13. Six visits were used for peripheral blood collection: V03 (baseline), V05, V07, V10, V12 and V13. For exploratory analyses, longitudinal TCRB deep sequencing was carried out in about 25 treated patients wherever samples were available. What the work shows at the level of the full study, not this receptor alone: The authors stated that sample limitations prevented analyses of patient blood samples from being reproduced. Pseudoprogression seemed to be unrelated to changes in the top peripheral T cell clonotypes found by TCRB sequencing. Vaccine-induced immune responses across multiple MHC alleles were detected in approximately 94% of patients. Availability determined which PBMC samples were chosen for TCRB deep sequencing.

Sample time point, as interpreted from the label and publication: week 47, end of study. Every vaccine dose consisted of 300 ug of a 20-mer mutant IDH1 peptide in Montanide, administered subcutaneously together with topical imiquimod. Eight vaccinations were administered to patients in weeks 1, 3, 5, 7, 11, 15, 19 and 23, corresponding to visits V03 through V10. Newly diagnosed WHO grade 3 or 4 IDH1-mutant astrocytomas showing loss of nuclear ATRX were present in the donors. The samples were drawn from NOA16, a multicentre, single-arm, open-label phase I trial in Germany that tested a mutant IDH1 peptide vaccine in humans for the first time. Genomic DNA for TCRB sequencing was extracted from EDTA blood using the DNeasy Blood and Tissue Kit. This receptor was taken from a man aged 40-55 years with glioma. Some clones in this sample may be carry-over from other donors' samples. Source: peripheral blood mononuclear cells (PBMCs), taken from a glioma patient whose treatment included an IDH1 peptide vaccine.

This receptor has the CDR3 CASSRVATNTGELFF. The nucleotide sequence reads TGCGCCAGCAGCAGAGTAGCAACGAACACCGGGGAGCTGTTTTTT. This chain is built from TRBV5-1 and TRBJ2-2; the D gene identity is not certain. The V end loses 4 bases and the J end loses 0 bases, and a stretch of 10 bases separates them. From its cysteine to its phenylalanine, the CDR3 spans 15 amino acids. Just CDR3 DNA is preserved here, 45 bases in frame from base 1. From a lookup of the germline V gene, CDR1 and CDR2 are SGHRS and YFSETQ.